Listed here are 2 T cell receptor beta chains from one sample, sequenced in a study of identical twins. TCRdb used MiXCR to reprocess the 5' RACE reads, holding one entry per CDR3 protein. This table has 220,000 or so distinct CDR3 sequences, about 7% appearing once. The data also belong to a second study, concerning yellow fever vaccine responses in identical twins.

The sequencing sample was made of memory (CD45RO+) T cells sorted from blood. These receptors came from a woman aged 18-29 years in good health.

This chain joins TRBV20-1 and TRBJ1-1; TRBD1 matches at 7 bases. The J segment lost 2 bases and the V segment lost 6 bases, leaving 12 bases of the junction unmatched. CDR3 length: 15 residues. Germline V gene data show CDR1 as DFQATT and CDR2 as SNEGSKA (reference sequence). The chain's CDR3 is CSARRGTAINTEAFF. Written as DNA, the CDR3 is TGCAGTGCAAGGAGGGGGACAGCAATTAACACTGAAGCTTTCTTT.

This clonotype came up many times. This chain links TRBV7-6 with TRBJ2-2; D is unclear. V lost 5 bases to trimming and J lost 3 bases, with 7 bases between them. This CDR3 comprises 13 residues. Looked up from germline, CDR1 is SGHVS and CDR2 is FNYEAQ. The CDR3 DNA follows: TGTGCCAGCAGCCTTACCCACACCGGGGAGCTGTTTTTT. This translates into CASSLTHTGELFF.